The subject of this entry is one TCR beta chain. Its antigen remains unidentified. The J segment lost 3 bases and the V segment lost 5 bases, leaving 5 bases of the junction unmatched. Germline V CDR1 and CDR2: SGHTA, FQGTGA. CDR3 size: 15 residues. The data stem from a study of cytomegalovirus exposure and HLA in healthy donors. At the level of the study: A data release that came early held tens of millions of unique TCRs from HLA-typed donors. Study-level points and caveats: The productive fraction for most TCR beta V segments was about 87% or about 30% in an earlier analysis. Reports credit the classifier with highly specific, highly sensitive diagnosis of cytomegalovirus status. Confirmation was obtained in vitro that a few CMV-associated chains are specific for CMV antigens.

Primers included in the PCR were 60 Vbeta and 13 Jbeta primers. Here immunoSEQ multiplex PCR was the method, and the copy in TCRdb shows in-frame clones only, minus some. Here the sample spans 120,000 to 150,000 clones, more than 75% being singletons. The TCR was taken from a man aged 18 to 35 in good health and CMV-seronegative. The chain links TRBV7-3 to TRBJ2-7, with 12 bases aligning to TRBD2. Sequenced: PBMCs. CDR3 sequence: CASSPSGRGNYEQYF. CDR3 nucleotides: TGTGCCAGCAGCCCTAGCGGGAGGGGGAACTACGAGCAGTACTTC.